Detailed here is one TCR beta chain. Its antigen is unidentified. After isolation, RNA underwent reverse transcription to generate cDNA as the sequencing template. Clones were read by immunoSEQ multiplex PCR, and TCRdb kept only the in-frame ones, dropping some. The sample has 75,000 to 100,000 clones; 35% to 45% are singletons. The CDR3 has 15 amino acids. Looked up from germline, CDR1 is MNHEY and CDR2 is SVGAGI. V was clipped by 0 bases and J by 4 bases, with 12 bases between them. This record comes from a study of CD8+ T cells in alopecia areata. Whole-study findings and limits: Possibly as an HLA-related effect, TCR sharing across patients appeared less clear than in mice.

The sample was CD4+ T cells sorted from blood. V gene TRBV6-5 combines with J gene TRBJ1-2; D is unclear. The clonotype comes from a human donor with alopecia areata. The CDR3: CASSYSINGLYGYTF. The DNA of the CDR3 is TGTGCCAGCAGTTACTCGATCAATGGCCTCTATGGCTACACCTTC.